The 3 T cell receptor beta chains presented below share a single source sample, sequenced in a study of blood T cells in healthy people across ages. With a J-beta primer mix and a sample-barcoded 5' primer, a second PCR ran roughly 7 to 11 cycles. TCRdb processed the 5' RACE reads anew with MiXCR; each CDR3 protein has one entry. The table shows 1.8 million or so distinct CDR3 sequences, with about 39% occurring only once. The sequencing sample was made of blood. The receptors stem from a human donor in good health.

This clonotype occurred many times. The genes are TRBV3-1 and TRBJ1-2; 10 bases line up with TRBD1. Germline V gives CDR1 LGHDT, CDR2 YNNKEL (reference sequence). There are 15 residues in the CDR3. Unmatched junction bases numbered 4, after V lost 0 bases and J lost 6 bases. This CDR3 reads CASSQEGTGVNGYTF. The CDR3 bases are TGTGCCAGCAGCCAAGAAGGGACAGGGGTAAATGGCTACACCTTC.

V and J are TRBV28 and TRBJ2-7; 8 bases are a match to TRBD2. Germline trimming cut 5 bases from V and 0 bases from J; bases unmatched to any gene: 9. This CDR3 has 16 residues. The germline V gene has CDR1 MDHEN and CDR2 SYDVKM. For the CDR3, the DNA is TGTGCCAGCAGTCCTAGTGGGAGCGGGAGCTCCTACGAGCAGTACTTC. This sequence encodes CASSPSGSGSSYEQYF.

This clonotype was picked up a small number of times. The rearrangement links TRBV1 to TRBJ2-1; TRBD2, the table's D call, lacks a check against the DNA. TRBV1 is tagged as a pseudogene. CDR3 length equals 20 residues. The CDR3 region has the DNA TGCACCAGCAGCCAAGATTTCGGGACTAGCGGCGGCGGGGCCTACAATGAGCAGTTCTTC. It yields the protein CTSSQDFGTSGGGAYNEQFF.